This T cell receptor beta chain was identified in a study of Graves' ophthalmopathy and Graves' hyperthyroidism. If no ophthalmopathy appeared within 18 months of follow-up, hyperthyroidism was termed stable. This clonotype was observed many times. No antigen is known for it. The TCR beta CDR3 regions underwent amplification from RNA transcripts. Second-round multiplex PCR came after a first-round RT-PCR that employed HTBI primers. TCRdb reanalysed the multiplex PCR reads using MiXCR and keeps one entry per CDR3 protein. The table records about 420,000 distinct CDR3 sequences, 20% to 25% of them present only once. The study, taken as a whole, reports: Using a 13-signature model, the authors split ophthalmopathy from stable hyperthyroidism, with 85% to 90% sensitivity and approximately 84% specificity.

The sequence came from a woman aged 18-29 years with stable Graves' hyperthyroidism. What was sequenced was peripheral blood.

DNA for the CDR3: TGTGCCACCGGTTTTTTGGGGGCAGGGTCACCCCTCCACTTT. It codes for CATGFLGAGSPLHF. V and J are TRBV11-2 and TRBJ1-6; possible D gene TRBD1, 6 bases. This CDR3 has 14 residues. V was shortened by 10 bases and J by 10 bases, with 20 bases between the two germline ends. CDR1 is SGHAT, CDR2 FQNNGV, per germline.